Listed here are 29 T cell receptor beta chains from one sample, sequenced in a study of T cells after yellow fever vaccination. A single record per CDR3 protein comes from TCRdb applying MiXCR to the 5' RACE reads. The repertoire includes about 400,000 distinct CDR3 sequences, around 6.4% of them detected once, and roughly 15% sits in the top ten. The sample in question was PBMCs, obtained 5 days after the yellow fever booster vaccination. These receptors came from a man aged 30-40 years who received the YFV17D yellow fever vaccine.

This chain uses TRBV11-1 with TRBJ2-2; 7 bases are shared with TRBD1. The CDR3 has 18 residues. CDR1 is SGHAT and CDR2 is FQDESV in the germline V gene (reference sequence). V trimming: 0 bases; J trimming: 0 bases; junction bases outside the gene matches: 7. CDR3 sequence reads: CASSLARQGPANTGELFF. The CDR3 coding sequence is TGTGCCAGCAGCTTAGCAAGACAGGGACCCGCGAACACCGGGGAGCTGTTTTTT.

This clonotype was seen many times. This chain uses TRBV10-2 with TRBJ2-7; D is unresolved. This CDR3 region has 12 residues. The V gene lost 2 bases and the J gene lost 3 bases, with 5 bases spanning the gap. The germline CDR1 and CDR2 sequences are WSHSY and SAAADI. CDR3 sequence: CASSEDGYEQYF. The CDR3 bases are TGCGCCAGCAGTGAGGACGGCTACGAGCAGTACTTC.

This clonotype was detected a few times. The chain combines TRBV6-1 with TRBJ1-5; D is uncertain. Germline CDR1 MNHNS, CDR2 SASEGT. V shed 6 bases and J shed 1 base, with 22 bases lying between them. The CDR3 spans 18 residues. Here the CDR3 reads CASRKITSTLISNQPQHF. The CDR3 nucleotides read TGTGCCAGCAGAAAGATAACTTCCACCCTTATCAGCAATCAGCCCCAGCATTTT.

This clonotype was recorded at least ten times. The genes are TRBV6-5 and TRBJ2-1; 10 bases map to TRBD1. The J segment lost 3 bases and the V segment lost 4 bases, leaving 12 bases of the junction unmatched. This CDR3 is built from 18 residues. Germline CDR1 is MNHEY and CDR2 is SVGAGI. The CDR3 loop is CASSSLSSGTGVYNEQFF. The CDR3 nucleotides read TGTGCCAGCAGTTCCTTAAGCTCCGGGACAGGGGTCTACAATGAGCAGTTCTTC.

The V call is TRBV7-9, the J call TRBJ2-7, with 7 positions matching TRBD1. The CDR3 has 16 residues. From germline, CDR1 is SEHNR and CDR2 FQNEAQ (reference sequence). The ends lost 4 bases at V and 4 bases at J; junction bases unmatched: 13. As DNA, the CDR3 is TGTGCCAGCAGCTCCAACAGGGGCGGGCATTGGTACGAGCAGTACTTC. This gives the protein CASSSNRGGHWYEQYF.

This clonotype showed up just a few times. V gene TRBV6-2 or TRBV6-3 combines with J gene TRBJ2-2, with D possibly being TRBD2 (5 bases). CDR1 is MNHEY, CDR2 SVGEGT, per germline. The CDR3 sequence is 18 residues long. The ends were cut back, 2 bases at V and 3 bases at J, with 19 bases in the middle. CDR3: CASSYALLEAADTGELFF. The CDR3 nucleotides read TGTGCCAGCAGTTACGCCCTACTAGAAGCGGCGGACACCGGGGAGCTGTTTTTT.

This rearrangement joins TRBV5-1 to TRBJ2-2; weak D call: TRBD2 (6 bases). This CDR3 contains 16 residues. The V end was cut by 3 bases, the J end by 5 bases, with 17 bases between. Germline V gene data show CDR1 as SGHRS and CDR2 as YFSETQ. The CDR3 region is CASSSGSYDPTGELFF. The DNA for the CDR3 is TGCGCCAGCAGCTCCGGGAGCTACGATCCAACCGGGGAGCTGTTTTTT.

In its sample, this clonotype was seen a few times. The genes are TRBV6-2 or TRBV6-3 and TRBJ2-3; a weak D match, TRBD1 (6 bases). Germline V CDR1 and CDR2: MNHEY, SVGEGT. Between the trimmed V and J ends, which lost 11 bases and 2 bases, there was a span of 14 bases. There are 13 residues in the CDR3. CDR3: CASLRDNTDTQYF. In DNA, the CDR3 is TGTGCCTCCCTCCGGGACAACACAGATACGCAGTATTTT.

The table lists this clonotype with many counts. The rearrangement uses TRBV6-2 or TRBV6-3 and TRBJ2-3; D ambiguous. V gave up 5 bases and J gave up 4 bases, with 7 bases separating them. Germline CDR1 is MNHEY and CDR2 is SVGEGT. This CDR3 is 12 amino acids long. The CDR3 nucleotides read TGTGCCAGCAGTGGGGTGGCAGATACGCAGTATTTT. It translates to CASSGVADTQYF.

This clonotype was observed a handful of times. The chain joins TRBV12-3 or TRBV12-4 to TRBJ2-5, with unresolved D. V was clipped by 5 bases and J by 4 bases, with 11 bases between them. There are 13 residues in the CDR3. The CDR3 nucleotides read TGTGCCAGCAGTAAATATAGTGGAGAGACCCAGTACTTC. Encoded protein: CASSKYSGETQYF.

The chain recombines TRBV9 with TRBJ2-1; 10 bases agree with TRBD2. This CDR3 spans 16 amino acids. The germline V gene has CDR1 SGDLS and CDR2 YYNGEE. V lost 3 bases, J lost 4 bases, and 7 bases stayed unmatched. CDR3 DNA sequence: TGTGCCAGCAGCGCGTTAATAGCGGGAGGATACAATGAGCAGTTCTTC. It specifies CASSALIAGGYNEQFF.

This sequence joins TRBV7-2 and TRBJ2-1; D is uncertain. CDR1 and CDR2 from the germline V gene are SGHTA and FQGNSA. V was shortened by 4 bases and J by 4 bases, with 20 bases between the two germline ends. CDR3 length equals 17 residues. The CDR3 sequence: CASSSTTNFGIYNEQFF. CDR3 in DNA: TGTGCCAGCAGCTCCACAACAAATTTTGGGATTTACAATGAGCAGTTCTTC.

For the CDR3, the DNA is TGTGCCAGCAGCAAATTCCCAACCCCTTCACCCCTCCACTTT. It specifies CASSKFPTPSPLHF. The genes are TRBV21-1 and TRBJ1-6. TRBV21-1 is described as a pseudogene. CDR3 length: 14 amino acids.

This clonotype has at least ten counts. The chain links TRBV27 to TRBJ1-6; 10 positions match TRBD1. In germline, CDR1 is MNHEY, CDR2 SMNVEV (reference sequence). The CDR3 sequence is 14 residues long. Trimming removed 7 bases from V and 9 bases from J; junction bases left unmatched: 6. CDR3 DNA sequence: TGTGCCAGCAAGACGACAGGGGGCTTTTCACCCCTCCACTTT. This sequence encodes CASKTTGGFSPLHF.

This clonotype was counted only a few times. The chain has TRBV10-3 and TRBJ2-5; maybe TRBD2 (6 bases). The V end lost 4 bases, the J end lost 2 bases, and 14 bases lay between the germline ends. The germline gives CDR1 ENHRY, CDR2 SYGVKD. The CDR3 spans 15 residues. The CDR3 DNA is TGTGCCATCAGTGCGACTAGTTGGGGTCAAGAGACCCAGTACTTC. Protein product: CAISATSWGQETQYF.

This clonotype was seen ten or more times. V and J are TRBV4-3 and TRBJ2-3; 8 bases fit TRBD1. The CDR3 totals 15 residues. The ends lost 0 bases at V and 3 bases at J; junction bases unmatched: 2. Germline values: CDR1 LGHNA, CDR2 YSLEER. The CDR3 DNA reads TGCGCCAGCAGCCAAGATCGACAGGGGACAGATACGCAGTATTTT. Residues: CASSQDRQGTDTQYF.

This clonotype was picked up many times. The chain joins TRBV6-1 to TRBJ1-5, with D uncertain. The germline V and J ends were trimmed by 6 bases and 0 bases, with 12 bases remaining between them. CDR3 length equals 15 residues. The V gene's germline CDR1 is MNHNS and CDR2 SASEGT. The CDR3 protein is CASRVRSYSNQPQHF. CDR3 DNA sequence: TGTGCCAGCAGGGTCCGCTCTTATAGCAATCAGCCCCAGCATTTT.

The CDR3 DNA sequence: TGTGCCAGCAGCACACTAGGGACGGAAGGAAACACCATATATTTT. Its translation is CASSTLGTEGNTIYF. The chain combines TRBV21-1 with TRBJ1-3; TRBD1, the table's D call, was not compared with the DNA. TRBV21-1 is flagged as a pseudogene. The CDR3 contains 15 residues.

The chain links TRBV11-2 to TRBJ2-1; the match to TRBD1 covers 8 bases. Per germline, CDR1 SGHAT and CDR2 FQNNGV. The CDR3 extends over 15 amino acids. CDR3 residues: CASGRSGGPYNEQFF. DNA for the CDR3: TGTGCAAGCGGACGATCAGGGGGCCCCTACAATGAGCAGTTCTTC.

This clonotype was recorded once. A much larger clone lies a single base off, so this may be a read error. J is TRBJ2-3 and V is TRBV21-1; the table calls TRBD1, which could not be checked here. TRBV21-1 is termed a pseudogene. The CDR3 runs 15 residues. The CDR3, as DNA: TGTGCCAGCCGATGCGGGACAGGGGGCTCTGATACGCAGTATTTT. Translating gives CASRCGTGGSDTQYF.

This clonotype was detected only a few times. The genes are TRBV5-4 and TRBJ1-1; D is uncertain. The V gene lost 0 bases and the J gene lost 4 bases, with 13 bases spanning the gap. The CDR3 spans 15 residues. Per the germline V gene, CDR1 is SGHNT and CDR2 is YYREEE (reference sequence). This CDR3 reads CASSLGGAEGTEAFF. The CDR3 nucleotides read TGTGCCAGCAGCTTGGGTGGCGCAGAGGGCACTGAAGCTTTCTTT.

This clonotype was detected only a few times. The chain joins TRBV10-3 to TRBJ1-2; D might be TRBD1 (5 bases). This CDR3 contains 12 residues. The germline gives CDR1 ENHRY, CDR2 SYGVKD. Trimming cost V 2 bases and J 6 bases, with 7 bases left between them. The CDR3: CAISEAGDGYTF. Here the CDR3 DNA reads TGTGCCATCAGTGAGGCGGGGGATGGCTACACCTTC.

The chain couples TRBV20-1 to TRBJ2-5; TRBD2 matches 10 bases. The length of the CDR3 is 14 residues. Trimming took 6 bases from V and 5 from J; bases not matched to a gene: 9. Germline-derived CDR1 and CDR2 are DFQATT and SNEGSKA (reference sequence). CDR3 sequence: CSAGRSGRAETQYF. In nucleotides, the CDR3 is TGCAGTGCCGGACGCAGCGGGAGGGCCGAGACCCAGTACTTC.

This clonotype was seen only a few times. The gene calls are TRBV5-1 and TRBJ1-3, with D possibly being TRBD1 (5 bases). Trimming left V 0 bases short and J 2 bases short, with 9 bases between. Germline CDR1 reads SGHRS; CDR2 reads YFSETQ. This CDR3 has 15 amino acids. The CDR3 DNA sequence: TGCGCCAGCAGCTTGGAAGGGGCAACTGGAAACACCATATATTTT. Protein: CASSLEGATGNTIYF.

This clonotype has only a few counts. This rearrangement joins TRBV7-3 to TRBJ2-7, with D perhaps matching TRBD1 (6 bases). Trimming removed 4 bases from V and 4 bases from J, with 20 bases in between. Germline CDR1 reads SGHTA; CDR2 reads FQGTGA. CDR3 length: 16 amino acids. CDR3 nucleotides: TGTGCCAGCAGCTCTCAACCGGGACAAGGGTTATACGAGCAGTACTTC. Amino acids: CASSSQPGQGLYEQYF.

This clonotype was picked up a small number of times. The V gene is TRBV11-2, the J gene TRBJ2-5; D is undetermined. The CDR3 runs to 14 residues. CDR1 is SGHAT, CDR2 FQNNGV, per germline. V was cut by 3 bases and J by 2 bases, with 10 bases left in between. In DNA form, the CDR3 reads TGTGCCAGCAGCTTGGGGATCGCACAAGAGACCCAGTACTTC. Amino acids: CASSLGIAQETQYF.

The table lists this clonotype with many counts. The chain couples TRBV30 to TRBJ1-2; 8 bases are shared with TRBD1. CDR3 length: 14 residues. The germline V gene encodes CDR1 GTSNPN and CDR2 SVGIG (reference sequence). V gave up 2 bases and J gave up 2 bases; unmatched junction bases: 4. The CDR3 nucleotides read TGTGCCTGGAGTCCCAACAGGGGGAACTATGGCTACACCTTC. Protein product: CAWSPNRGNYGYTF.

This clonotype showed up many times. This sequence joins TRBV20-1 and TRBJ2-2, with 7 bases matching TRBD1. The V segment lost 4 bases and the J segment 4 bases; nucleotides outside the gene matches: 9. The CDR3 has 15 amino acids. Germline V gives CDR1 DFQATT, CDR2 SNEGSKA (reference sequence). The CDR3 nucleotides are TGCAGTGCTACGAGCACAGGGGCGGGCACCGGGGAGCTGTTTTTT. Translated, it gives CSATSTGAGTGELFF.

V gene TRBV6-5 combines with J gene TRBJ2-7; TRBD1 is a possible D gene (6 bases). Germline CDR1 MNHEY, CDR2 SVGAGI. The V end lost 4 bases, the J end lost 5 bases, and 15 bases lay between the germline ends. The CDR3 totals 14 residues. Here the CDR3 DNA reads TGTGCCAGCAGTTTTGGTCCAGGGGTGGACGAGCAGTACTTC. Translation gives CASSFGPGVDEQYF.